This T cell receptor (beta chain) is from a study of cytomegalovirus exposure and HLA in healthy donors. Notes on the study in general: Presence/absence analyses rested on an assumption that sequencing depth was roughly uniform across donors.

With 60 Vbeta and 13 Jbeta primers, the PCR was carried out. Profiled with immunoSEQ multiplex PCR; TCRdb holds only in-frame clones, not every one. This table holds around 160,000 clones, 70% to 90% found once. As regards this clone: As yet, its antigen is unknown.

Germline assignment: CDR1 SGHNT and CDR2 YYREEE (reference sequence). Trimming at V came to 4 bases and at J to 2 bases, leaving 2 bases not matched to a gene. CDR3 size: 14 residues. The rearrangement links TRBV5-4 to TRBJ2-5; 10 bases line up with TRBD1. This TCR derives from a man between 18 and 35 years old in good health and CMV-seropositive. The sample consisted of PBMCs. Here the CDR3 reads CASSLGQGQETQYF. CDR3 sequence (DNA): TGTGCCAGCAGCCTGGGACAGGGGCAAGAGACCCAGTACTTC. Drawing the rest from reference TRBV5-4 and TRBJ2-5, the complete variable domain is ETGVTQSPTHLIKTRGQQVTLRCSSQSGHNTVSWYQQALGQGPQFIFQYYREEENGRGNFPPRFSGLQFPNYSSELNVNALELDDSALYLCASSLGQGQETQYFGPGTRLLVL.